This TCR beta chain came from a study of blood T cell repertoires in COVID-19. As processed by the authors: Researchers report that nucleated cell counts were estimated from reference gene primer amplification. The repertoire was sequenced with immunoSEQ multiplex PCR; TCRdb's copy has only in-frame clones and lacks some. The V and J calls and clone size are taken from that table; D and trimming were inferred from the DNA. The sample shows 150,000 to 200,000 clones, approximately 82% of them seen only once. The germline V gene has CDR1 MDHEN and CDR2 SYDVKM. The CDR3 runs to 15 residues. V lost 6 bases, J lost 7 bases, and 16 bases lay in between.

The gene calls are TRBV28 and TRBJ1-6; no definite D call. Sequenced material: peripheral blood. The clonotype comes from a human donor with acute or convalescent COVID-19. The donor label of this sample is uncertain. The CDR3 protein is CASRERWSTNSPLHF. The CDR3 bases are TGTGCCAGCAGGGAACGGTGGAGTACCAATTCACCCCTCCACTTT.